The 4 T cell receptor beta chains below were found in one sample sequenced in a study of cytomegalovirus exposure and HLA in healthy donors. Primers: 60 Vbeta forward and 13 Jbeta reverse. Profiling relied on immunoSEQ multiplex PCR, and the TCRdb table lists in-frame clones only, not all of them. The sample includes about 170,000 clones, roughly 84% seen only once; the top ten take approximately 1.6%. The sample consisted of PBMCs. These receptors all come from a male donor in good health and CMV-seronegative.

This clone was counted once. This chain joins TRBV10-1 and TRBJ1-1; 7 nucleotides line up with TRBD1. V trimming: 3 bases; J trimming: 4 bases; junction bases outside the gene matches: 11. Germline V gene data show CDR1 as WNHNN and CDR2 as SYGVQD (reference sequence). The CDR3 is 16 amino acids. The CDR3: CASSDTGTVDFTEAFF. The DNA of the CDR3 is TGCGCCAGCAGTGATACCGGGACAGTAGATTTCACTGAAGCTTTCTTT.

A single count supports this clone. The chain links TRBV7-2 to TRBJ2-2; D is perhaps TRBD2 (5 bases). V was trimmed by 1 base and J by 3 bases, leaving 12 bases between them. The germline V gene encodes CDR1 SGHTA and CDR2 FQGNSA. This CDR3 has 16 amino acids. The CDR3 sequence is CASSLEASLYTGELFF. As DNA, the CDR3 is TGTGCCAGCAGCTTAGAGGCTAGCCTTTACACCGGGGAGCTGTTTTTT.

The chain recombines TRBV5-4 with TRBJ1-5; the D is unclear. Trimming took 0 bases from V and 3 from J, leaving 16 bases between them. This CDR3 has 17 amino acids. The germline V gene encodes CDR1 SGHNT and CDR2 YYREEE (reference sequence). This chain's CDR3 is CASSLGEFLGSNQPQHF. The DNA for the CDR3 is TGTGCCAGCAGCTTGGGGGAGTTCTTGGGGTCCAATCAGCCCCAGCATTTT.

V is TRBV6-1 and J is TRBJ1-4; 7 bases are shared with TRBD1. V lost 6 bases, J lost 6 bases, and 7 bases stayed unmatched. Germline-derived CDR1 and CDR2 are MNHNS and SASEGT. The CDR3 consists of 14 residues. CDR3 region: CASSPTGRDEKLFF. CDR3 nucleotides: TGTGCCAGCAGCCCGACAGGGAGAGATGAAAAACTGTTTTTT.